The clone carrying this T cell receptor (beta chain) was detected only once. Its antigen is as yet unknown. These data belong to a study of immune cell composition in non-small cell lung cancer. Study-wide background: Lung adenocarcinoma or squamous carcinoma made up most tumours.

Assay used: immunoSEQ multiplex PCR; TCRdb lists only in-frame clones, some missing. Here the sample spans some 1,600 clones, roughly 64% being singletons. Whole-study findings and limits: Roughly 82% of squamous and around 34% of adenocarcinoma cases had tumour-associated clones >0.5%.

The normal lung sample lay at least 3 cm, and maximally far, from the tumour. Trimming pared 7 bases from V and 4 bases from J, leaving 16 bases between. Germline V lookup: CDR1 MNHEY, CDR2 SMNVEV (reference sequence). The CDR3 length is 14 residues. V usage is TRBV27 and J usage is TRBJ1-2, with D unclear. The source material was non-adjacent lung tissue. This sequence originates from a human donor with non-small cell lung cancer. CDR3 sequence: CASTPSTGSYGYTF. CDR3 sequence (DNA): TGTGCCAGCACCCCCTCGACGGGGAGCTATGGCTACACCTTC.